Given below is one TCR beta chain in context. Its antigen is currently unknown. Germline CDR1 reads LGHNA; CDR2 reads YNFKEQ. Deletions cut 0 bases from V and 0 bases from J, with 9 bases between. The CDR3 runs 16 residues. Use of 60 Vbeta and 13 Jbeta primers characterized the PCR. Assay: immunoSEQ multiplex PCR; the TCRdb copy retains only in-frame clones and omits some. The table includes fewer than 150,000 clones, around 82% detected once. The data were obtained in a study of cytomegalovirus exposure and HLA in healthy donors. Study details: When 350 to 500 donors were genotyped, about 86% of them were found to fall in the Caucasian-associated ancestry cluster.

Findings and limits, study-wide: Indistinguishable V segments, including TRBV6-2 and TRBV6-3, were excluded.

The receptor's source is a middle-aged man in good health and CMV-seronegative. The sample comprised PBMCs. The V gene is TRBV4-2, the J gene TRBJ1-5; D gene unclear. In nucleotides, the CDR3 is TGTGCCAGCAGCCAAGAAAGTCAGTATAGCAATCAGCCCCAGCATTTT. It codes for CASSQESQYSNQPQHF.